This T cell receptor beta chain was retrieved from a study of identifying expanded T cells in peripheral blood. Study findings and constraints: Differentially abundant clones: about 1.2 between replicates, 15 to 17 at around 15 days, under 25 at four. Clone count variance between approximately two-week samples rose with total template count.

Libraries were prepared by immunoSEQ multiplex PCR; TCRdb keeps only in-frame clonotypes and omits some of them. Of about 100,000 clones listed, around nine tenths are singletons. No infections or other immune events were documented during collection. This clone has more than one count but fewer than ten. The antigen is not known. This CDR3 is built from 12 residues. Trimming removed 2 bases at V and 9 bases at J, with 8 bases between. Germline V gene lookup returns CDR1 GTSNPN and CDR2 SVGIG (reference sequence). The chain couples TRBV30 to TRBJ1-6; D is unclear. Sequenced sample: blood. The sequence came from a person between 18 and 69 years old in good health. DNA of the CDR3: TGTGCCTGGAGTACCTGGGGTTCACCCCTCCACTTT. It is translated as CAWSTWGSPLHF.